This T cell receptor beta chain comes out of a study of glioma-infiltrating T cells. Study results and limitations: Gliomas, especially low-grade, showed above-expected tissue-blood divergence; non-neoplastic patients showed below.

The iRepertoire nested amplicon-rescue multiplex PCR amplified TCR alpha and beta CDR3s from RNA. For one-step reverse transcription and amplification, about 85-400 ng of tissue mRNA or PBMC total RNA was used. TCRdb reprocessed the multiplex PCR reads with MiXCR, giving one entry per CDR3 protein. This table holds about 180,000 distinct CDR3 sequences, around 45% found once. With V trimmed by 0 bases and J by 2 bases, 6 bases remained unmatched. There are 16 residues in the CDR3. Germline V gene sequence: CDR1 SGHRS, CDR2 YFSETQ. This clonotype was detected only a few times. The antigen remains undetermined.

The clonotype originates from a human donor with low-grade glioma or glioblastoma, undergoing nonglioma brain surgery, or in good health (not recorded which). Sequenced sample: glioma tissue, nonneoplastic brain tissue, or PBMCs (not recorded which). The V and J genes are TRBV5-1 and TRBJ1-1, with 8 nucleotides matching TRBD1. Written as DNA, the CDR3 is TGCGCCAGCAGCTTGGTTATGGCAGGGGGCAACACTGAAGCTTTCTTT. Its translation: CASSLVMAGGNTEAFF.